This is a list of T cell receptor beta chains from one sample in a study of control samples from healthy donors and cancer patients. This table comes from immunoSEQ multiplex PCR, and its TCRdb copy is limited to in-frame clones, with some not included. This table has some 170,000 clones, approximately 94% appearing once. Sequenced: PBMCs. Receptors originate from a man aged 55 to 70 with colorectal cancer. The conserved cysteine and the conserved F or W are not part of the CDR3 here. The D gene is left open where the match is weak.

TRBV12-3/TRBV12-4	TRBJ1-3	-	ASSHGNTIY
TRBV5-1	TRBJ2-1	TRBD1	ASSFGDRGTYNEQF
TRBV24-1	TRBJ2-7	TRBD1	ATSDLSGQGAPEN
TRBV19	TRBJ2-3	TRBD1	ASSTGGQGIDTQY
TRBV24-1	TRBJ2-3	TRBD2	ATSDQTSGTDTQY
TRBV18	TRBJ2-7	TRBD2	ASSPASGVYEQY
TRBV19	TRBJ1-4	-	ASNGPEKLF
TRBV5-6	TRBJ2-7	-	ASSIGSYEQY
TRBV29-1	TRBJ1-1	-	SVDRDESSSF
TRBV5-4	TRBJ1-3	TRBD1	ASSLLTGGPSGNTIY
TRBV7-8	TRBJ1-2	-	ASSPQRIPTNYGYT
TRBV29-1	TRBJ2-5	TRBD1	SVGQGEVTQY
TRBV21-1	TRBJ1-2	-	ASSEIWGGVPPYGYT
TRBV3-1/TRBV3-2	TRBJ2-1	TRBD2	ASSQDSGGHNEQF
TRBV19	TRBJ1-2	-	ASSGGGGANYGYT
TRBV28	TRBJ1-2	TRBD1	ASSRGPGQGDGYT
TRBV30	TRBJ2-1	-	AWRNGGSSYNEQF
TRBV4-1	TRBJ1-4	-	ASSLSSYSGEKLF
TRBV4-1	TRBJ2-2	-	ASSRRDINTGELF
TRBV16	TRBJ1-1	TRBD1	ASSQYPGGGFGEAF
TRBV3-1/TRBV3-2	TRBJ1-5	-	ASSQGAVGNQPQH
TRBV5-4	TRBJ1-3	-	ASSLSGHFSGNTIY
TRBV7-2	TRBJ1-1	-	ASSPPGRAGTEAF
TRBV9	TRBJ2-6	-	ASLSSGANVLT
TRBV27	TRBJ2-2	-	ASSYGNTGELF
TRBV11-2	TRBJ2-1	TRBD2	ASSLVTGGAGRNEQF
TRBV20-1	TRBJ2-5	TRBD2	SANEAGGPSQETQY
TRBV5-1	TRBJ2-2	-	ASSLAQGSTGELF
TRBV6-5	TRBJ2-7	TRBD1	ASRPPGDRSYEQY
TRBV5-1	TRBJ2-3	-	ASSLQRASTDTQY
TRBV7-9	TRBJ2-1	-	ASSLGESSYNEQF
TRBV6-4	TRBJ1-3	-	ASSPPGSGNTIY
TRBV2	TRBJ2-3	TRBD2	ASNPLDTSGTSTDTQY
TRBV3-1/TRBV3-2	TRBJ1-1	TRBD1	ASSYGTGGTEAF
TRBV6-5	TRBJ2-7	TRBD2	ATPSGRGSYEQY
TRBV4-1	TRBJ1-2	-	ASSQETGYGYT
TRBV4-3	TRBJ2-6	-	ASSQVEVLGANVLT
TRBV14	TRBJ1-1	-	ASSQSGTLAF
TRBV10-3	TRBJ2-3	TRBD2	AIRRAGGDENTQY
TRBV7-2	TRBJ2-3	-	ASSSDFTDTQY
TRBV30	TRBJ1-1	-	AWSAGIRRAF
TRBV3-1/TRBV3-2	TRBJ2-1	-	ASSQGRLGEQF
TRBV6-1	TRBJ2-5	-	ASSEYLAETQY
TRBV7-9	TRBJ2-7	-	ASSLALGTNEQY
TRBV5-4	TRBJ2-3	-	ASSLRRETSTDTQY